This T cell receptor beta chain derives from a study of CD4+ T cells in melanoma. In germline, CDR1 is MNHEY, CDR2 SMNVEV (reference sequence). The CDR3 spans 13 residues. V lost 5 bases and J 2 bases, leaving 8 bases between the germline ends. Study results and limitations: In melanoma, neoantigen-specific CD4+ T cells reportedly differed in differentiation state. CD8+ T cell, macrophage and B cell function reportedly correlated with neoantigen-specific CD4+ T cells.

On this clone itself: Its cognate antigen is unknown.

This table comes from immunoSEQ multiplex PCR, and its TCRdb copy is limited to in-frame clones, with some not included. The table shows around 130,000 clones, with approximately 91% occurring only once. This clonotype was obtained from a human donor with melanoma. The chain recombines TRBV27 with TRBJ2-3; D ambiguous. In nucleotides, the CDR3 is TGTGCCAGCAGTGGCTACCACACAGATACGCAGTATTTT. This translates into CASSGYHTDTQYF.